These 16 T cell receptor beta chains came from one sample sequenced in a study of OX40 agonist ivuxolimab in advanced cancers. The protocol was immunoSEQ multiplex PCR, while the TCRdb copy is restricted to in-frame clones and leaves out a portion. Of 50,000 or so clones listed, roughly 82% are singletons. The sample consisted of CD4+ or CD8+ T cells sorted from blood, taken in a trial of the OX40 agonist ivuxolimab. These TCRs come from an adult with an advanced solid tumor such as melanoma, head and neck, liver or kidney cancer.

The rearrangement uses TRBV29-1 and TRBJ2-7, with D hard to call. This CDR3 region has 14 residues. CDR1 and CDR2 from the germline V gene are SQVTM and ANQGSEA. Trimming took 6 bases from V and 1 from J, leaving 16 bases between them. CDR3 bases: TGCAGCGTCCCCCGTCCGACACTTTCCTACGAGCAGTACTTC. This sequence encodes CSVPRPTLSYEQYF.

V and J are TRBV18 and TRBJ1-1; D remains unclear. Germline V gene lookup returns CDR1 KGHSH and CDR2 LQKENI. This CDR3 comprises 14 residues. Trimming took 4 bases from V and 1 from J, leaving 10 bases between them. CDR3 protein: CASSLNRENTEAFF. The CDR3 DNA sequence: TGTGCCAGCTCACTTAACCGGGAGAACACTGAAGCTTTCTTT.

The chain carries TRBV5-5 and TRBJ1-6, with 9 bases aligning to TRBD1. The CDR3 extends over 15 amino acids. The germline gives CDR1 SGHKS, CDR2 YYEKEE (reference sequence). The junction had 1 base not matched to a gene; V was cut back by 2 bases and J by 4 bases. CDR3 residues: CASSLQGAYNSPLHF. In nucleotides, the CDR3 is TGTGCCAGCAGCTTACAGGGGGCTTATAATTCACCCCTCCACTTT.

The V and J genes are TRBV11-2 and TRBJ2-7, with TRBD2 identical over 7 bases. The CDR3 totals 16 residues. Germline assignment: CDR1 SGHAT and CDR2 FQNNGV. V trimming: 9 bases; J trimming: 3 bases; junction bases outside the gene matches: 17. In DNA, the CDR3 is TGTGCCAGTATGCGGGGCCTTCGGGGGGAAATCTACGAGCAGTACTTC. It is translated as CASMRGLRGEIYEQYF.

The V call is TRBV18, the J call TRBJ2-1; 7 bases line up with TRBD2. V shed 5 bases, J shed 9 bases, and the junction held 10 bases outside the gene matches. Germline CDR1 is KGHSH and CDR2 is LQKENI. The CDR3 is made up of 14 amino acids. The CDR3 DNA follows: TGTGCCAGCTCAGCCACCCCGACTAGCTTTGAGCAGTTCTTC. As protein: CASSATPTSFEQFF. Combining the CDR3 with reference TRBV18 and TRBJ2-1 gives the whole variable domain NAGVMQNPRHLVRRRGQEARLRCSPMKGHSHVYWYRQLPEEGLKFMVYLQKENIIDESGMPKERFSAEFPKEGPSILRIQQVVRGDSAAYFCASSATPTSFEQFFGPGTRLTVL.

A remark on this clone: This CDR3 is also generated by other DNA sequences in the sample. V and J are TRBV27 and TRBJ1-4; 7 bases match TRBD1. The length of the CDR3 is 13 residues. Germline V gene lookup returns CDR1 MNHEY and CDR2 SMNVEV (reference sequence). V lost 5 bases to trimming and J lost 7 bases; unmatched junction nucleotides: 4. CDR3 in amino acids: CASSRQGGEKLFF. In DNA, the CDR3 is TGTGCCAGCAGTAGACAGGGCGGTGAAAAACTGTTTTTT.

This clone is a singleton in its sample. The chain is built from TRBV6-1 and TRBJ1-2, with TRBD1 identical over 7 bases. Germline V gene data show CDR1 as MNHNS and CDR2 as SASEGT. The CDR3 runs to 13 residues. V gave up 6 bases and J gave up 4 bases; unmatched junction bases: 5. The DNA of the CDR3 is TGTGCCAGCAGCGGGGACAGACTCTATGGCTACACCTTC. Translating it yields CASSGDRLYGYTF.

This chain uses TRBV11-2 with TRBJ2-7; no firm D call. Germline V CDR1 and CDR2: SGHAT, FQNNGV. The CDR3 contains 17 residues. V dropped 4 bases and J dropped 0 bases, with 19 bases sitting between them. In DNA form, the CDR3 reads TGTGCCAGCAGCTCCCTGATGACTGAGCCCACCTCCTACGAGCAGTACTTC. Amino acid sequence: CASSSLMTEPTSYEQYF. Complete variable domain (other parts from reference TRBV11-2 and TRBJ2-7): EAGVAQSPRYKIIEKRQSVAFWCNPISGHATLYWYQQILGQGPKLLIQFQNNGVVDDSQLPKDRFSAERLKGVDSTLKIQPAKLEDSAVYLCASSSLMTEPTSYEQYFGPGTRLTVT.

This chain connects TRBV25-1 to TRBJ1-2, with D unresolved. The CDR3 has 11 amino acids. V was trimmed by 4 bases and J by 5 bases, leaving 5 bases between them. Germline loops: CDR1 MGHDK, CDR2 SYGVNS. The CDR3 bases are TGTGCCAGCAGTGGTGGTTATGGCTACACCTTC. The encoded protein is CASSGGYGYTF.

The chain carries TRBV30 and TRBJ2-5, with 10 bases fitting TRBD2. CDR3 length: 17 residues. Germline trimming cut 0 bases from V and 4 bases from J; bases unmatched to any gene: 11. CDR1 GTSNPN and CDR2 SVGIG come from the germline V gene (reference sequence). This chain's CDR3 is CAWSVGLAGELGETQYF. The DNA of the CDR3 is TGTGCCTGGAGTGTCGGGCTAGCGGGGGAATTGGGAGAGACCCAGTACTTC. The full variable domain, in which reference TRBV30 and TRBJ2-5 provide the parts outside the CDR3, is SQTIHQWPATLVQPVGSPLSLECTVEGTSNPNLYWYRQAAGRGLQLLFYSVGIGQISSEVPQNLSASRPQDRQFILSSKKLLLSDSGFYLCAWSVGLAGELGETQYFGPGTRLLVL.

The V gene is TRBV6-1, the J gene TRBJ2-7; the match to TRBD2 covers 10 bases. With V trimmed by 8 bases and J by 3 bases, 4 bases remained unmatched. CDR1 and CDR2 (germline): MNHNS, SASEGT. The CDR3 contains 13 residues. The CDR3 DNA reads TGTGCCAGCTCTAGCGGGGGACGCTACGAGCAGTACTTC. Protein: CASSSGGRYEQYF.

The rearrangement uses TRBV11-3 and TRBJ2-7, with 10 bases aligning to TRBD1. The V and J ends lost 5 bases and 0 bases, in that order; junction bases with no gene match: 13. The V gene's germline CDR1 is SGHNT and CDR2 YENEEA. This CDR3 has 18 amino acids. This CDR3 reads CASSPRDRGLPRSYEQYF. CDR3 nucleotides: TGTGCCAGCAGCCCTCGGGACAGGGGACTACCCCGCTCCTACGAGCAGTACTTC.

Note on this clone: One end of the junction fails to match germline, which may point to a read error. The rearrangement uses TRBV2 and TRBJ2-7, with TRBD1 matching over 9 bases. Looked up from germline, CDR1 is SNHLY and CDR2 is FYNNEI. There are 14 residues in the CDR3. CDR3 bases: TGTGCCAGCGGGCCGGGACAGGGTTCCTCCGAGCAGTACTTC. Amino acid sequence: CASGPGQGSSEQYF. The entire variable domain, with the rest obtained from reference TRBV2 and TRBJ2-7, is as follows: EPEVTQTPSHQVTQMGQEVILRCVPISNHLYFYWYRQILGQKVEFLVSFYNNEISEKSEIFDDQFSVERPDGSNFTLKIRSTKLEDSAMYFCASGPGQGSSEQYFGPGTRLTVT.

The table lists this clone with a few counts. The V and J genes are TRBV11-3 and TRBJ2-7, with 7 bases matching TRBD1. The V and J ends lost 7 bases and 0 bases, in that order; junction bases with no gene match: 9. The CDR3 length is 15 residues. The germline V gene has CDR1 SGHNT and CDR2 YENEEA. CDR3 sequence reads: CASTVGGSSSYEQYF. The CDR3 region has the DNA TGTGCCAGCACCGTAGGGGGCAGTAGCTCCTACGAGCAGTACTTC.

The chain links TRBV7-2 to TRBJ1-5; D is ambiguous. The CDR3 length is 12 residues. The V gene's germline CDR1 is SGHTA and CDR2 FQGNSA. Deletions cut 6 bases from V and 7 bases from J, with 10 bases between. CDR3 sequence (DNA): TGTGCCAGCAGTCCGGGTTGGCAGCCCCAGCATTTT. It translates to CASSPGWQPQHF.

This chain links TRBV2 with TRBJ2-6; 9 nucleotides agree with TRBD1. Germline V gene sequence: CDR1 SNHLY, CDR2 FYNNEI. V shed 3 bases and J 3 bases; nucleotides not matched to a gene: 12. The CDR3 contains 19 residues. The CDR3 DNA is TGTGCCAGCAGTGAGCCACCGGGACAGGGTACGAGTGGGGCCAACGTCCTGACTTTC. Protein: CASSEPPGQGTSGANVLTF.